The 5 T cell receptor beta chains listed next were all sequenced from one sample in a study of T-cell reconstitution after alpha-beta-depleted transplantation in children. Preparation of the TCRbeta library used unique molecular identifiers. In TCRdb, the PCR reads were re-called with MiXCR into one record per CDR3 protein. Of fewer than 4,500 distinct CDR3 sequences detected, 24% appear once; the ten largest clones hold roughly 50%. This material consisted of PBMCs, mostly from graft donor cells, taken 60 days after TCRalphabeta/CD19-depleted stem cell transplant. The receptors here all came from a boy in the first two years of life who had a stem cell transplant for acute myeloid leukemia, so the T cells may come from the graft donor.

This chain links TRBV25-1 with TRBJ2-1, with 9 bases lining up with TRBD1. CDR1 and CDR2 (germline): MGHDK, SYGVNS. V lost 3 bases and J lost 6; bases outside the gene matches: 6. This CDR3 has 15 residues. CDR3 sequence (DNA): TGTGCCAGCAGTGATCGGGACAGGGCTCCCAATGAGCAGTTCTTC. Amino acid sequence: CASSDRDRAPNEQFF.

The chain is built from TRBV3-1 and TRBJ1-5; D uncertain. The CDR3 totals 19 residues. The V and J ends lost 11 bases and 4 bases respectively, with 33 bases between them. Germline CDR1 reads LGHDT; CDR2 reads YNNKEL (reference sequence). The CDR3 region has the DNA TGTGCCTCCTGCAAGGATATTGGCGCAGGTGCGGCTCCTAATCAGCCCCAGCATTTT. Translation gives CASCKDIGAGAAPNQPQHF.

This clonotype is classed as medium-sized. This chain joins TRBV5-5 and TRBJ2-3, with 7 bases that match TRBD2. There are 14 residues in the CDR3. The germline V gene has CDR1 SGHKS and CDR2 YYEKEE (reference sequence). Germline trimming cut 3 bases from V and 2 bases from J; bases unmatched to any gene: 3. CDR3 protein: CASSSRDYTDTQYF. Here the CDR3 DNA reads TGTGCCAGCAGCTCAAGGGACTACACAGATACGCAGTATTTT. Complete variable domain (other parts from reference TRBV5-5 and TRBJ2-3): DAGVTQSPTHLIKTRGQQVTLRCSPISGHKSVSWYQQVLGQGPQFIFQYYEKEERGRGNFPDRFSARQFPNYSSELNVNALLLGDSALYLCASSSRDYTDTQYFGPGTRLTVL.

The rearrangement joins TRBV15 to TRBJ1-5, with D tentatively TRBD1 (5 bases). Germline assignment: CDR1 LNHNV and CDR2 YYDKDF (reference sequence). This CDR3 is built from 8 residues. CDR3 in amino acids: CDVLGEHF. The CDR3 DNA is TGTGACGTCTTGGGGGAGCATTTT.

As to this clonotype: No DNA is shown, since the ends of the CDR3 on it are uncertain; the CDR3 is the one TCRdb lists. The V and J genes are TRBV25-1 and TRBJ1-2. Germline values: CDR1 MGHDK, CDR2 SYGVNS. The CDR3 totals 19 residues, both ends included. CDR3: CYLCTVLGGRWRWDYGYTF.